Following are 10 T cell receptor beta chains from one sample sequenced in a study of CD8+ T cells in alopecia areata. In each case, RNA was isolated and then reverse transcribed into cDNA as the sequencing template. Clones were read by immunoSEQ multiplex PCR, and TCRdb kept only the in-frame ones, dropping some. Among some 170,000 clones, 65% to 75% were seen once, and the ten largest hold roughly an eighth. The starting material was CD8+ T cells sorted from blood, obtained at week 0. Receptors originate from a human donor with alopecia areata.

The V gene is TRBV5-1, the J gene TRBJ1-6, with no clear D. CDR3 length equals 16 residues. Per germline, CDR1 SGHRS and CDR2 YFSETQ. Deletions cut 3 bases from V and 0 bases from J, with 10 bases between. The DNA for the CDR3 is TGCGCCAGCAGCTATGGGGTCACCTCCTATAATTCACCCCTCCACTTT. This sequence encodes CASSYGVTSYNSPLHF.

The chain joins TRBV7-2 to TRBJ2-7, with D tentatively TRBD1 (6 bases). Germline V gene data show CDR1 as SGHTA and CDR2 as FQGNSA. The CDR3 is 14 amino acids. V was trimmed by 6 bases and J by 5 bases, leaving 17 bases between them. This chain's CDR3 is CASSPRQVIDEQYF. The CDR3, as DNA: TGTGCCAGCAGTCCCAGACAGGTCATCGACGAGCAGTACTTC.

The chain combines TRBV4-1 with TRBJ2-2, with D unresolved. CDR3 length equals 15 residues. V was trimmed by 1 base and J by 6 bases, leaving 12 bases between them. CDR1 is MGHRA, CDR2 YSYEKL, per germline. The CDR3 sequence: CASSQVRTGAGELFF. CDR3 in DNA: TGCGCCAGCAGCCAAGTAAGGACGGGTGCCGGGGAGCTGTTTTTT.

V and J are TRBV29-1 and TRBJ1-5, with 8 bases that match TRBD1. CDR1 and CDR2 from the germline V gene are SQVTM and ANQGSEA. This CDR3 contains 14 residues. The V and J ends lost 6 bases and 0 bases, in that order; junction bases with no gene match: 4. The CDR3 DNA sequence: TGCAGCGTGCAGACAGGGGATAGCAATCAGCCCCAGCATTTT. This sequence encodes CSVQTGDSNQPQHF.

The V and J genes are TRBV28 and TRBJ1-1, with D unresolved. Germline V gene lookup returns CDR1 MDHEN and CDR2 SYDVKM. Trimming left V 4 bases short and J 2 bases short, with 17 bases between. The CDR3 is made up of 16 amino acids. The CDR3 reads CASSSLGLRSNTEAFF. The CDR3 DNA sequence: TGTGCCAGCAGTTCACTGGGGTTGAGGTCCAACACTGAAGCTTTCTTT.

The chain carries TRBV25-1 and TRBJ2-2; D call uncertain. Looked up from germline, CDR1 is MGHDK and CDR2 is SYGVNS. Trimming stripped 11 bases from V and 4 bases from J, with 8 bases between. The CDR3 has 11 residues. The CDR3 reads CASTSTGELFF. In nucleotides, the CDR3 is TGTGCCTCGACGAGCACCGGGGAGCTGTTTTTT.

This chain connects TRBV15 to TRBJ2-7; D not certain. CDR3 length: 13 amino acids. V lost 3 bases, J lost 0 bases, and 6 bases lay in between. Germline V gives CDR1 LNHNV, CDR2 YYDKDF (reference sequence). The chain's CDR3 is CATSSQSSYEQYF. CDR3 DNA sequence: TGTGCCACCAGCAGTCAAAGCTCCTACGAGCAGTACTTC.

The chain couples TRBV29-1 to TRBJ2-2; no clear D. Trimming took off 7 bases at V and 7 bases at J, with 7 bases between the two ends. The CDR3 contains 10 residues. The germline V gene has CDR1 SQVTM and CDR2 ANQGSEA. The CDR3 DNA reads TGCAGCGCCCATAACGGGGAGCTGTTTTTT. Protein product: CSAHNGELFF.

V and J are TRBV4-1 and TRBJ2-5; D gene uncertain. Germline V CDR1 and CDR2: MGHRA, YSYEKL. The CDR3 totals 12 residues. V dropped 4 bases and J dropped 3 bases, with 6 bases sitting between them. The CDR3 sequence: CASSPNEETQYF. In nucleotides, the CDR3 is TGCGCCAGCAGCCCTAACGAAGAGACCCAGTACTTC.

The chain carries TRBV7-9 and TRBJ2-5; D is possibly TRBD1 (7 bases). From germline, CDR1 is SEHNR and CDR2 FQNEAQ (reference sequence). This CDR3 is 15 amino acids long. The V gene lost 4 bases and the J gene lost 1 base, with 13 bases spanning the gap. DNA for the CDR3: TGTGCCAGCAGCTCCCAGGGGGGAAGCCAAGAGACCCAGTACTTC. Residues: CASSSQGGSQETQYF.